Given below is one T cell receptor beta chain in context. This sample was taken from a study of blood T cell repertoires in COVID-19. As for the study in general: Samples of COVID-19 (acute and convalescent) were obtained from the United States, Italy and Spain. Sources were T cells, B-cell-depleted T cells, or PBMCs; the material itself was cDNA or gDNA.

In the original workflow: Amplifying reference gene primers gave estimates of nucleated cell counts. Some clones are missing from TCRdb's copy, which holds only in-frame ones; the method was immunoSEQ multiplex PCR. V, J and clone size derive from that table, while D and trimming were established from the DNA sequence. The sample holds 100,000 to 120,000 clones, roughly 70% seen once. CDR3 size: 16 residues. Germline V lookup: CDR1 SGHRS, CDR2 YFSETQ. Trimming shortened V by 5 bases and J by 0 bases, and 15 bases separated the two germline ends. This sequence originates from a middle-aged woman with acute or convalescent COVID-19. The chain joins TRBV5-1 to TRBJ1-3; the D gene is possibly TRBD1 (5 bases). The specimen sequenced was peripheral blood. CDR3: CASRLGGEDSGNTIYF. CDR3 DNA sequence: TGCGCCAGCAGGCTGGGGGGTGAGGACTCTGGAAACACCATATATTTT.